This TCR beta chain was captured by sequencing in a study of blood T cell repertoires in COVID-19. For the study at large: COVID-19 samples collected from the United States, Italy and Spain covered acute and convalescent phases. T cells, B-cell-depleted T cells, or PBMCs provided the cDNA or gDNA that served as material.

The CDR3 length is 16 residues. This clone was observed a few times. In the original analysis: Amplification with reference gene primers provided the estimates of nucleated cell counts. Measured with immunoSEQ multiplex PCR; TCRdb has only the in-frame clones, and not every one. V, J and clone size derive from that table, while D and trimming were established from the DNA sequence. The table lists about 120,000 clones, about 86% of them singletons. This TCR came from a woman aged 50 to 60 with acute or convalescent COVID-19. The material sequenced was peripheral blood. J is TRBJ1-1 and V is TRBV21-1; the D call in the table, TRBD1, was not verified against the DNA. TRBV21-1 is a pseudogene segment. The CDR3 DNA follows: TGTGCCAGCAGCAGACGGACAGGGGGCCTGAACACTGAAGCTTTCTTT. Amino acid sequence: CASSRRTGGLNTEAFF.